The T cell receptor beta chain described here comes from a study of CD4 and CD8 cells across lung adenocarcinoma regions. The CDR3 spans 15 residues. The germline CDR1 and CDR2 sequences are MNHEY and SVGAGI. Samples came from patients with localized non-small cell lung adenocarcinoma. This clonotype rates as medium-sized (0.01 to 0.1%). TCRdb passed the PCR reads through MiXCR, listing each CDR3 protein once. This sample has approximately 9,600 distinct CDR3 sequences, with 40% to 55% found just once. This rearrangement joins TRBV6-5 to TRBJ2-1, with a possible D match to TRBD2 (6 bases). The J call is uncertain, as TRBJ2-5 better fits the DNA end. The specimen was CD4+ T cells from the margin of a lung tumor. The TCR comes from a female donor with lung adenocarcinoma. The CD4 and CD8 labels of this study may be unreliable. The CDR3 here is CASSYSAEGEGTQYF. The CDR3 bases are TGTGCCAGCAGTTACTCTGCGGAGGGTGAGGGGACCCAGTACTTC.